This TCR beta chain was sequenced for a study of cytomegalovirus exposure and HLA in healthy donors (dated by TCRdb to the late 2010s). Background for the entire study: The 500 to 700 repertoires of the first cohort and the 95 to 150 validation repertoires were produced on the same platform, according to a later analysis. The study aimed to test whether signatures of past pathogen exposure could be identified by cataloging public T cell receptors. Along with the approximately 700-subject first cohort, a separate validation cohort of some 130 different subjects was used. The study combined high-throughput TCR immunosequencing, statistical association of individual TCRs with disease status, and machine learning to predict cytomegalovirus infection status. Paper-wide results and their limitations: Three of the identified cytomegalovirus-associated TCR beta chains were confirmed in vitro to be specific for cytomegalovirus antigens. In both the original and validation cohorts, the classifier was reported to diagnose cytomegalovirus status with high specificity and sensitivity. All 120 repertoires were used to score co-occurrence in the validation cohort in a later analysis, because that analysis had no HLA typing for the cohort. Most TCR sequences were observed very rarely across donors, whereas some public TCRs were present in many individuals. According to the authors, the approach could potentially be generalized to other disease states and immunological phenotypes. The study gave a list of about 160 TCR beta chains associated with cytomegalovirus. Subsequent analysis determined that TCRs grouped into clusters in the first cohort also showed a tendency toward co-occurrence across the 90 to 150 validation repertoires, and 85% to 95% of cluster scores exceeded 0.

Donors formed part of the validation cohort, which comprised fewer than 150 subjects and was distinct from the first cohort of several hundred subjects. The receptor library was made with the immunoSEQ multiplex PCR assay. Per the authors' processing: A statistical classification framework was developed to diagnose cytomegalovirus status using the catalog of TCR beta chain sequences. As stored in TCRdb, this immuneACCESS dataset retains in-frame rearrangements with V and J assigned. A fraction of the clones does not appear; measured against another copy, unresolved V genes explain less than half of the discrepancy, and the remainder lacks a known reason. Clone size and the V and J calls come from that table; the DNA yielded D and trimming. This sample comprises about 330,000 clones, around 86% of them detected only once. Around 0.84% of the sample belongs to the ten largest clones. This clone was seen a handful of times. Its target antigen remains unknown. The record has no base qualities; no much larger clone is one base away.

The CDR3 spans 16 residues, from the cysteine through the phenylalanine. Only the CDR3 portion is preserved as DNA: 48 bases, with reading frame beginning at the first base. Per the germline V gene, SGHRS is the CDR1 and YFSETQ is the CDR2. V is pruned by 0 bases and J by 3 bases, leaving 9 bases of the junction without a gene match. The sample was PBMCs. This clonotype was obtained from a woman aged 18-30 years in good health and CMV-seronegative. The chain joins TRBV5-1 to TRBJ2-7; 7 of the junction bases match TRBD2. The CDR3 region has the sequence CASSLDAGDSHYEQYF. The DNA reads as follows: TGCGCCAGCAGCTTGGACGCGGGGGACTCGCACTACGAGCAGTACTTC.